This is a list of T cell receptor beta chains from one sample in a study of cytomegalovirus exposure and HLA in healthy donors. Generated by immunoSEQ multiplex PCR, the TCRdb table keeps only in-frame clones and is missing some. Of 200,000 to 250,000 clones listed, approximately 80% are singletons. Sequenced sample: PBMCs. The receptor set was obtained from a girl aged 2 to 10 in good health and CMV-seronegative. Both conserved end residues are part of each CDR3. D genes are given only for firm matches. Clone size, where shown, is once, few, many, or a class for clones that have expanded.

size: NA
D: NA
V: TRBV7-9
J: TRBJ2-5
DNA: TGTGCCAGCAGCTTAGCGGGAGGTGAGACCCAGTACTTC
CDR3: CASSLAGGETQYF

size: NA
D: NA
V: TRBV11-2
J: TRBJ2-3
DNA: TGTGCCAGCACCTTAGGTCTTTTGACAGCCACAGATACGCAGTATTTT
CDR3: CASTLGLLTATDTQYF

size: NA
D: NA
V: TRBV7-9
J: TRBJ1-5
DNA: TGTGCCAGCGGGGGGGGCAGTATGTCTCAGCCCCAGCATTTT
CDR3: CASGGGSMSQPQHF

size: NA
D: NA
V: TRBV7-2
J: TRBJ1-4
DNA: TGTGCCAGCAGCTTAGCGCTACTGGTTCGGGGATCGGCTAATGAAAAACTGTTTTTT
CDR3: CASSLALLVRGSANEKLFF

size: NA
D: NA
V: TRBV5-1
J: TRBJ2-7
DNA: TGCGCCAGCAGCTTGGACAGGGAATTCTACGAGCAGTACTTC
CDR3: CASSLDREFYEQYF

size: NA
D: NA
V: TRBV4-1
J: TRBJ1-2
DNA: TGCGCCAGCAGCCAAAATGATGCAGGGGTCAACTATGGCTACACCTTC
CDR3: CASSQNDAGVNYGYTF

size: NA
D: NA
V: TRBV7-9
J: TRBJ2-5
DNA: TGTGCCAGCAGCCTAGACAGCTACCAAGAGACCCAGTACTTC
CDR3: CASSLDSYQETQYF

size: NA
D: NA
V: TRBV4-1
J: TRBJ2-7
DNA: TGCGCCAGCAGCCAACGCGGGGTCTACGAGCAGTACTTC
CDR3: CASSQRGVYEQYF

size: NA
D: NA
V: TRBV18
J: TRBJ1-1
DNA: TGTGCCAGCTCACCCCCAATGAACACTGAAGCTTTCTTT
CDR3: CASSPPMNTEAFF

size: NA
D: TRBD1
V: TRBV5-8
J: TRBJ1-1
DNA: TGTGCCAGCAGCTTGGCCGGGACAGCTATGAACACTGAAGCTTTCTTT
CDR3: CASSLAGTAMNTEAFF

size: few
D: TRBD2
V: TRBV11-2
J: TRBJ2-7
DNA: TGTGCCAGCAGCTTAGAACCCGGGACTAGGGCTAACGAGCAGTACTTC
CDR3: CASSLEPGTRANEQYF

size: NA
D: TRBD2
V: TRBV2
J: TRBJ2-7
DNA: TGTGCCAGCAGCGTCGAGCGGGGCTACGAGCAGTACTTC
CDR3: CASSVERGYEQYF

size: NA
D: TRBD1
V: TRBV25-1
J: TRBJ2-7
DNA: TGTGCCAGCAGTGATAGACAGGGGGTTTACTACGAGCAGTACTTC
CDR3: CASSDRQGVYYEQYF

size: NA
D: TRBD1
V: TRBV5-1
J: TRBJ1-2
DNA: TGCGCCAGCAGCTTGTACGGACAGGACACCTATGGCTACACCTTC
CDR3: CASSLYGQDTYGYTF

size: NA
D: NA
V: TRBV10-2
J: TRBJ2-1
DNA: TGCGCCAGCAGTGACGGGATGGCTAGTAATGAGCAGTTCTTC
CDR3: CASSDGMASNEQFF

size: NA
D: TRBD1
V: TRBV4-1
J: TRBJ1-4
DNA: TGCGCCAGCAGCCCTTCGCCGGGACAGCTTAATGAAAAACTGTTTTTT
CDR3: CASSPSPGQLNEKLFF